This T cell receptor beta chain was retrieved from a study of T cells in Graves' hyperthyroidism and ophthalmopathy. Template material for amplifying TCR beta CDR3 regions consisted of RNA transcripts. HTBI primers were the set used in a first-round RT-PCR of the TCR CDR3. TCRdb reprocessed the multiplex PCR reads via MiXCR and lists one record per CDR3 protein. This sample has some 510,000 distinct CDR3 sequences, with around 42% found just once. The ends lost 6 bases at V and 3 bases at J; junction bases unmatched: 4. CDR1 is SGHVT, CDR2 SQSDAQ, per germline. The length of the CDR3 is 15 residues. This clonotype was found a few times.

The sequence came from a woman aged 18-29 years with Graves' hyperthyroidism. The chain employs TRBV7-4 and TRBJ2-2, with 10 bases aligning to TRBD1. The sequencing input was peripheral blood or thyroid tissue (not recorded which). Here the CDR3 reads CASRVGTGDTGELFF. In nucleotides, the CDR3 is TGTGCCAGCAGAGTGGGGACAGGGGACACCGGGGAGCTGTTTTTT.